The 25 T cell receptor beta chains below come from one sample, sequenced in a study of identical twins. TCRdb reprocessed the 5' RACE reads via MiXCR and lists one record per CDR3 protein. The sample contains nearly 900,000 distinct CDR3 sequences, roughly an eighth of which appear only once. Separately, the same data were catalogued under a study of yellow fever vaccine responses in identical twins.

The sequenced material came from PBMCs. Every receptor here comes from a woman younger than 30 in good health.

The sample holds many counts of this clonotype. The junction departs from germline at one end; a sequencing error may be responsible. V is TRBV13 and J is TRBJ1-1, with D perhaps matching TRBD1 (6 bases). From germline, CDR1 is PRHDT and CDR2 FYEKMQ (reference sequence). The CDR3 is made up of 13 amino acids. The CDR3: CASSFDGQSEAFF. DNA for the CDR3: TGTGCCAGCAGCTTTGACGGACAGTCTGAGGCTTTCTTT.

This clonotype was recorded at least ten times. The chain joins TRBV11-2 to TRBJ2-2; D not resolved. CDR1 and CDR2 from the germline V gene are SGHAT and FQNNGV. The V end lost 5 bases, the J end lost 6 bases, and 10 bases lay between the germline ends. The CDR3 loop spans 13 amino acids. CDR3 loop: CASSPYVAGELFF. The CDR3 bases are TGTGCCAGCAGCCCCTATGTGGCCGGGGAGCTGTTTTTT.

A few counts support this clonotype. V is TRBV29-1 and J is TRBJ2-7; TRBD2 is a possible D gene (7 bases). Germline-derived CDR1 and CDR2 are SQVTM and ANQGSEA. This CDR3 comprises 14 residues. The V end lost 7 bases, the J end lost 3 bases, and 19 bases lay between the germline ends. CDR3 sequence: CSASGIQGHYEQYF. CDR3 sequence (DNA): TGCAGCGCAAGCGGGATACAGGGCCACTACGAGCAGTACTTC.

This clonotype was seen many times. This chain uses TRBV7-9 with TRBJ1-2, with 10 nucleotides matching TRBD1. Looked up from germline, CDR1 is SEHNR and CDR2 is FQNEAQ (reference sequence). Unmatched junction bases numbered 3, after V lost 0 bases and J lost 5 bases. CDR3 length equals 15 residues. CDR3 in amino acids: CASSLAGQGNYGYTF. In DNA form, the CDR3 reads TGTGCCAGCAGCTTAGCGGGACAGGGGAATTATGGCTACACCTTC.

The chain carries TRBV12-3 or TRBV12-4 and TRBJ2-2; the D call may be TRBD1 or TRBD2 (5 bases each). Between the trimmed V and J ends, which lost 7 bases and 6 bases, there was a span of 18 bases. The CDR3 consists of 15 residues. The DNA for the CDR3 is TGTGCCAGCACGGAGCGGTGGGGGTTCGCCGGGGAGCTGTTTTTT. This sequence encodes CASTERWGFAGELFF.

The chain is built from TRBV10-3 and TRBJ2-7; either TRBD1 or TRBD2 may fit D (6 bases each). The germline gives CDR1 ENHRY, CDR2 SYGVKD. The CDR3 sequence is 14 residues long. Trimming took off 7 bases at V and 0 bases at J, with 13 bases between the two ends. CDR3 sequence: CAITRGPLSYEQYF. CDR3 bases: TGTGCCATCACTCGGGGGCCTCTCTCCTACGAGCAGTACTTC.

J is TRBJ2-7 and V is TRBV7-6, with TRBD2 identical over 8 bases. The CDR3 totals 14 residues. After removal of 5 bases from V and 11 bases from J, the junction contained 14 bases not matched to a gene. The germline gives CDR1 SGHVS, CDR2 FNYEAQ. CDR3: CASSRTSLETTEYF. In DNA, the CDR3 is TGTGCCAGCAGCCGGACTAGCTTGGAGACCACGGAGTACTTC.

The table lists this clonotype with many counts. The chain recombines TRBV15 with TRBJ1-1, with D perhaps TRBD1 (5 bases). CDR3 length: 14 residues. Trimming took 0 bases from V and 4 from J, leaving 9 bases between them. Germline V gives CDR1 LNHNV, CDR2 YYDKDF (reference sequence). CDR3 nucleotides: TGTGCCACCAGCAGAGATCGGGGGGGCACTGAAGCTTTCTTT. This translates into CATSRDRGGTEAFF.

The CDR3 bases are TGTGCCAGCACCGGACAGCGAATGAACACTGAAGCTTTCTTT. Translating gives CASTGQRMNTEAFF. The gene calls are TRBV2 and TRBJ1-1; D is possibly TRBD1 (6 bases). The germline gives CDR1 SNHLY, CDR2 FYNNEI. Trimming stripped 7 bases from V and 0 bases from J, with 12 bases between. The CDR3 totals 14 residues.

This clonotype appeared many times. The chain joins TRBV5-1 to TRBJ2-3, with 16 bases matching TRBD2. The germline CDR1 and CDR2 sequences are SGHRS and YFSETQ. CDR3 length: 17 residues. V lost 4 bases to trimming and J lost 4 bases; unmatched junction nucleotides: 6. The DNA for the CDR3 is TGCGCCAGCAGCCCCCAGGGACTAGCGGGAGGGCCAGATACGCAGTATTTT. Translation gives CASSPQGLAGGPDTQYF.

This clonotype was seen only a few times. CDR3 sequence: CASKRLAGVNGELFF. In DNA, the CDR3 is TGTGCCAGTAAACGACTAGCGGGAGTTAACGGGGAGCTGTTTTTT. The chain carries TRBV6-1 and TRBJ2-2; 12 bases map to TRBD2. This CDR3 spans 15 amino acids. The junction had 9 bases not matched to a gene; V was cut back by 9 bases and J by 7 bases. Germline CDR1 and CDR2: MNHNS and SASEGT.

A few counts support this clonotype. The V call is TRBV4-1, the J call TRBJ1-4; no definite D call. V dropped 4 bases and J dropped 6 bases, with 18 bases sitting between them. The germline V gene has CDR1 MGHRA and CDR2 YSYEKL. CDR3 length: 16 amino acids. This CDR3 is CASSPTLGSGHEKLFF. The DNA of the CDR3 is TGCGCCAGCAGCCCCACTTTGGGGAGCGGACATGAAAAACTGTTTTTT.

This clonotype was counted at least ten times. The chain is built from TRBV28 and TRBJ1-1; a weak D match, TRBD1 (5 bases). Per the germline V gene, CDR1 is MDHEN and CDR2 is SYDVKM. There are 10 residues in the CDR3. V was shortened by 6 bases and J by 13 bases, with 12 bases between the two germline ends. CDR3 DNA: TGTGCCAGCAGGGGCCCGGGGGATTTCTTT. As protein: CASRGPGDFF.

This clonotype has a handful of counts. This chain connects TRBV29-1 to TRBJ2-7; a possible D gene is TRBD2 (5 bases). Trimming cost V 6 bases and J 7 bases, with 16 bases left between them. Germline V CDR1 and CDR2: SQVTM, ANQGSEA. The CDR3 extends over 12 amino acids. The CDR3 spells CSVRILGGEQYF. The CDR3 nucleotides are TGCAGCGTCAGGATCCTAGGAGGAGAGCAGTACTTC.

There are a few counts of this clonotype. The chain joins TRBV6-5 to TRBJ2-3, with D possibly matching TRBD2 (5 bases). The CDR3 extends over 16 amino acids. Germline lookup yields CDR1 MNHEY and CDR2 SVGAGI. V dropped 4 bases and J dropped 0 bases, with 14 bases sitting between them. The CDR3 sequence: CASSFSGVLSTDTQYF. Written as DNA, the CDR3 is TGTGCCAGCAGTTTCTCCGGGGTTCTTAGCACAGATACGCAGTATTTT.

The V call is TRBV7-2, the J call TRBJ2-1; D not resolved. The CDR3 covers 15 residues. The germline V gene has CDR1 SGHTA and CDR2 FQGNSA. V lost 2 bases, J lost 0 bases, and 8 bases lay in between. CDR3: CASSLRYSSYNEQFF. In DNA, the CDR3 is TGTGCCAGCAGCTTACGGTATAGCTCCTACAATGAGCAGTTCTTC.

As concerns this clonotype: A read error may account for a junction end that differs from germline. CDR3 DNA: TGTACCAGCAGTTTAAGGGGCCTAGCGGGGGGGTTCTACAATGAGCAGTTCTTC. Its translation: CTSSLRGLAGGFYNEQFF. The chain is built from TRBV3-1 and TRBJ2-1; 12 bases are shared with TRBD2. In germline, CDR1 is LGHDT, CDR2 YNNKEL (reference sequence). CDR3 length equals 18 residues.

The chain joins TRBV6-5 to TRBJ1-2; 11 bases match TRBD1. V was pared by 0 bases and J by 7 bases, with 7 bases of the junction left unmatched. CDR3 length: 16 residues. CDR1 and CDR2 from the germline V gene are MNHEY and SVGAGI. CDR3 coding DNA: TGTGCCAGCAGTTACTCCAGGACAGGGGGCATTTCTGGCTACACCTTC. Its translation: CASSYSRTGGISGYTF.

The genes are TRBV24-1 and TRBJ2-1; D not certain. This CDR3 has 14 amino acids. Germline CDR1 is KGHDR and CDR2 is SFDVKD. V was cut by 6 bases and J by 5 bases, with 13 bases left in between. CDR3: CATSRPQRNNEQFF. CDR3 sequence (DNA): TGTGCCACCAGTCGCCCCCAAAGAAACAATGAGCAGTTCTTC.

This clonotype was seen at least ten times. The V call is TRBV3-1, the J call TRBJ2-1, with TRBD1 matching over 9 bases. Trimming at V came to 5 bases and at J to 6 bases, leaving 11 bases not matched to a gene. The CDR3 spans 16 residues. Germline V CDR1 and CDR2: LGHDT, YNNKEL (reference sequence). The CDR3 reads CASSTFPGTGSNEQFF. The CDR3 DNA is TGTGCCAGCAGCACCTTCCCCGGGACAGGGTCCAATGAGCAGTTCTTC.

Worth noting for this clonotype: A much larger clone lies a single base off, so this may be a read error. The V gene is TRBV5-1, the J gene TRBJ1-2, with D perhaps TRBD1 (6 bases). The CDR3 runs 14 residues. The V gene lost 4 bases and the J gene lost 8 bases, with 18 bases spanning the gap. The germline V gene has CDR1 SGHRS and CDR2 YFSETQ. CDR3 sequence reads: CASSPTRGAQGYTF. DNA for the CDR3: TGCGCCAGCAGCCCAACCCGGGGGGCTCAGGGCTACACCTTC.

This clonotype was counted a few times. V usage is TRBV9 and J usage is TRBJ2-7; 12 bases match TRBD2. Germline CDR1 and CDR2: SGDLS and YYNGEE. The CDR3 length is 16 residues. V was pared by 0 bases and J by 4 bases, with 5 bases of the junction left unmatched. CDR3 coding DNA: TGTGCCAGCAGCGTAGGACTAGCGGGAGTGCGGTACGAGCAGTACTTC. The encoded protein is CASSVGLAGVRYEQYF. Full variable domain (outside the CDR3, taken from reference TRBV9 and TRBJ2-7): DSGVTQTPKHLITATGQRVTLRCSPRSGDLSVYWYQQSLDQGLQFLIQYYNGEERAKGNILERFSAQQFPDLHSELNLSSLELGDSALYFCASSVGLAGVRYEQYFGPGTRLTVT.

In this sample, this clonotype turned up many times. CDR3 region: CASSSGNDKDGYTF. Here the CDR3 DNA reads TGTGCCAGCAGTTCAGGGAACGACAAAGATGGCTACACCTTC. The rearrangement links TRBV12-3 or TRBV12-4 to TRBJ1-2; D is perhaps TRBD1 (5 bases). With 4 bases removed from V and 6 bases from J, the gap between germline ends came to 15 bases. This CDR3 comprises 14 residues.

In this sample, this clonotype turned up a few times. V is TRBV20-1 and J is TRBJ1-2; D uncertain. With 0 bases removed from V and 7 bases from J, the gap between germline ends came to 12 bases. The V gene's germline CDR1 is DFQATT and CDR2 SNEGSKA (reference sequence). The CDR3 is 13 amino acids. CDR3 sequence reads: CSARDPVDPGYTF. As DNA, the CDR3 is TGCAGTGCTAGAGATCCCGTTGACCCTGGCTACACCTTC.

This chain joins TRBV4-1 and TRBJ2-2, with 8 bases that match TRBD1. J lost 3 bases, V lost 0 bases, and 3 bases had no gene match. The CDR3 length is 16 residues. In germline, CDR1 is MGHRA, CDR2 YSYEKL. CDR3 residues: CASSQEGQDYTGELFF. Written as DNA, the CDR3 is TGCGCCAGCAGCCAAGAGGGACAGGATTACACCGGGGAGCTGTTTTTT.